The clone carrying this T cell receptor beta chain appeared once. This entry is derived from a study of blood T cell repertoires in COVID-19. Study information: Acute-phase and convalescent COVID-19 samples originated in the United States, Italy and Spain.

Germline CDR1 and CDR2: SGHNT and YYREEE (reference sequence). This CDR3 has 15 residues. The V end lost 4 bases, the J end lost 0 bases, and 12 bases lay between the germline ends. Profiled with immunoSEQ multiplex PCR; TCRdb holds only in-frame clones, not every one. The top ten hold roughly 6.2% of the sample, which has 55,000 or so clones, about nine tenths seen once. This clonotype was obtained from a man aged 40-49 years with acute or convalescent COVID-19. The J gene is TRBJ2-3, the V gene TRBV5-4; tentative D call: TRBD2 (5 bases). Input material: peripheral blood. The CDR3 sequence: CASSPDSASTDTQYF. Written as DNA, the CDR3 is TGTGCCAGCAGCCCGGACTCGGCTAGCACAGATACGCAGTATTTT.